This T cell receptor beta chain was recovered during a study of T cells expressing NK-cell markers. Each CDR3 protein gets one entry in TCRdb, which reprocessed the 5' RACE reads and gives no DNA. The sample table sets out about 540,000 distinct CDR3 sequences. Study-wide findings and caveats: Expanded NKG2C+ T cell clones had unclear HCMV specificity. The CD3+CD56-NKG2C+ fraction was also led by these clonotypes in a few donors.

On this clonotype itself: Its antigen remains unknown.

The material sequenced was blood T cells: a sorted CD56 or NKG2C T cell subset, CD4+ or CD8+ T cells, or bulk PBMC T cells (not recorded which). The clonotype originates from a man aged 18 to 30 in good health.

The CDR3 region is CASSQRRLAGGYEQFF. The chain is built from TRBV3-1 and TRBJ2-1; TCRdb lists TRBD2, though no DNA is available to test this call. The CDR3 has 16 amino acids. In germline, CDR1 is LGHDT, CDR2 YNNKEL (reference sequence).